This T cell receptor (beta chain) came from a study of graft-versus-host responses after intestinal transplantation. Study-level background: Transplant types were multivisceral, liver-intestinal, or isolated intestinal.

Processing of graft tissue released intraepithelial and lamina propria lymphocytes. The method was immunoSEQ multiplex PCR; TCRdb's version includes in-frame clones alone and lacks a portion of them. Of around 17,000 clones listed, 75% to 85% are singletons. Findings of the study overall: Recipient marrow held GvH clones, some first seen in ileum or blood. High graft-versus-host to host-versus-graft clonal ratios were found in allografts of patients who had graft-donor T cell macrochimerism.

A word on this clone: Its antigen is still unknown.

This TCR was recovered from a human patient who received an intestinal transplant, so some T cells may come from the graft donor. The input for sequencing was ileum tissue, taken about 15 weeks after intestinal transplant.

The CDR3 DNA reads TGTGCCAGCAGGGCGCTCGGCCGGCCCTACAATGAGCAGTTCTTC. This sequence encodes CASRALGRPYNEQFF. The chain carries TRBV28 and TRBJ2-1; D unclear. The CDR3 runs 15 residues. V lost 6 bases to trimming and J lost 2 bases, with 14 bases between them. CDR1 MDHEN and CDR2 SYDVKM come from the germline V gene.